The rows below give T cell receptor beta chains drawn from one sample of a study of PD-L1 blockade in urothelial cancer. TCRdb keeps only in-frame clones here, not all; method: immunoSEQ multiplex PCR. The sample records fewer than 100,000 clones, around four fifths being singletons. Source: PBMCs, taken around atezolizumab (anti-PD-L1) treatment. All receptors come from a man aged 35 to 55 with urothelial cancer. Each CDR3 is given with its conserved first and last residue. D genes are given only for firm matches. Where a row states a size, it is once, few, many or the class of an expanded clone; other rows omit it.

clone_size	d_call	v_call	j_call	cdr3_nt	cdr3_aa
.	.	TRBV5-1	TRBJ2-2	TGCGCCAGCACACCAGGGGCCCCGAACACCGGGGAGCTGTTTTTT	CASTPGAPNTGELFF
.	.	TRBV18	TRBJ1-1	TGTGCCAGCTCACCTTCCGGCGGCACTGAAGCTTTCTTT	CASSPSGGTEAFF
.	TRBD1	TRBV29-1	TRBJ1-2	TGCAGCGTGAACCCAGGGGGTACCGGTGGCTACACCTTC	CSVNPGGTGGYTF
.	.	TRBV5-1	TRBJ2-7	TGCGCCAGCAGCCCCTCCGGCTCCTACGAGCAGTACTTC	CASSPSGSYEQYF
few	.	TRBV28	TRBJ2-7	TGTGCCAGCAGGGACTCCCCCGACGAGCAGTACTTC	CASRDSPDEQYF
.	TRBD2	TRBV10-3	TRBJ2-1	TGTGCCATCAGTGATAACGGGAGGAGGAATGAGCAGTTCTTC	CAISDNGRRNEQFF
once	TRBD1	TRBV27	TRBJ2-7	TGTGCCAGCAGTTTTGCGGCCGGGACAGGGAGTTACGAGCAGTACTTC	CASSFAAGTGSYEQYF
few	.	TRBV5-1	TRBJ2-1	TGCGCCAGCAGCCCTGGGGCCCCACCGAATGAGCAGTTCTTC	CASSPGAPPNEQFF
.	.	TRBV2	TRBJ1-3	TGTGCCAGCGGACAGAGGTCTGGAAACACCATATATTTT	CASGQRSGNTIYF
.	.	TRBV15	TRBJ2-7	TGTGCCACCAAGGGGTCAAGCGTTCGTGAGCAGTACTTC	CATKGSSVREQYF
.	TRBD1	TRBV5-1	TRBJ1-1	TGCGCCAGCAGCTTGGGAGGGACAGGGGTGGGGCTGAACACTGAAGCTTTCTTT	CASSLGGTGVGLNTEAFF
.	TRBD2	TRBV15	TRBJ2-1	TGTGCCACCAGCAGAGTCAGCGGGGGAAATGAGCAGTTCTTC	CATSRVSGGNEQFF
.	TRBD1	TRBV2	TRBJ1-3	TGTGCCAGCAGTGAAGTCCGACAGGGTGGGGGAAACACCATATATTTT	CASSEVRQGGGNTIYF
.	.	TRBV7-9	TRBJ1-4	TGTGCCAGCAGCTTAGAGGGGGTGACAACTAATGAAAAACTGTTTTTT	CASSLEGVTTNEKLFF
.	.	TRBV29-1	TRBJ2-4	TGCAGCGTTCTGATGCGGGGAGAAGCTCTAGCCAAAAACATTCAGTACTTC	CSVLMRGEALAKNIQYF
few	TRBD2	TRBV2	TRBJ2-3	TGTGCCAGCAGTGAGTCGACTAGCGCCACAGATACGCAGTATTTT	CASSESTSATDTQYF
.	.	TRBV4-3	TRBJ2-7	TGCGCCAGCAGCCAAGACAGGGCCTCCTACTACGAGCAGTACTTC	CASSQDRASYYEQYF
.	TRBD2	TRBV5-1	TRBJ2-7	TGCGCCAGCAGCTACCAAGCGGGAGTACTTCCTCGGCAGTACTTC	CASSYQAGVLPRQYF
.	.	TRBV4-3	TRBJ1-1	TGCGCCAGCAGCTGGGGGGGCGAGGGAGCTTTCTTT	CASSWGGEGAFF
.	TRBD1	TRBV2	TRBJ1-5	TGTGCCAGCAGTGCCGGGACAGTCTTGAATCAGCCCCAGCATTTT	CASSAGTVLNQPQHF
few	TRBD2	TRBV19	TRBJ2-3	TGTGCCAGTAGGGATCCCGGGACTAGCGGCACAGATACGCAGTATTTT	CASRDPGTSGTDTQYF
.	.	TRBV7-9	TRBJ2-1	TGTGCCAGCAGCTTATTGCCCGGGGACTCCCCAGGGAATGAGCAGTTCTTC	CASSLLPGDSPGNEQFF
once	TRBD2	TRBV30	TRBJ2-3	TGTGCCTCGGGACTAGCGGTTCCCAATTTGGGGGATACGCAGTATTTT	CASGLAVPNLGDTQYF
.	.	TRBV5-6	TRBJ1-2	TGTGCCAGCAGCCTGTTCAGGGGAACGGAGCCCCGAGCTAACTATGGCTACACCTTC	CASSLFRGTEPRANYGYTF
.	.	TRBV9	TRBJ1-2	TGTGCCAGCAGCCCCTACGGACCCCCGGAGGACTATGGCTACACCTTC	CASSPYGPPEDYGYTF
.	.	TRBV7-2	TRBJ1-5	TGTGCCAGCAGCTTAGGGGCCAGGGGCGGCAATCAGCCCCAGCATTTT	CASSLGARGGNQPQHF
.	.	TRBV28	TRBJ2-5	TGTGCCAGCAGTTTATTGAGGGCTGGAGAGACCCAGTACTTC	CASSLLRAGETQYF
few	TRBD1	TRBV6-6	TRBJ2-2	TGTGCCAGCAGAACCGGGACAGTGACCGGGGAGCTGTTTTTT	CASRTGTVTGELFF
.	TRBD2	TRBV11-3	TRBJ2-1	TGTGCCAGCAGCGGGACTAGCGGGACCTACAATGAGCAGTTCTTC	CASSGTSGTYNEQFF
few	.	TRBV5-1	TRBJ1-1	TGCGCCAGCAGCTTGGGGAGGTACACTGAAGCTTTCTTT	CASSLGRYTEAFF
few	.	TRBV30	TRBJ2-1	TGTGCCTGGAGTGTACGAGGGGGTCTTGGAGAGCAGTTCTTC	CAWSVRGGLGEQFF
few	.	TRBV5-1	TRBJ1-1	TGCGCCAGCAGCTTACAGAACACTGAAGCTTTCTTT	CASSLQNTEAFF
.	.	TRBV7-3	TRBJ1-2	TGTGCCAGCAGCCTTGGCAGGGCGGTATATGGCTACACCTTC	CASSLGRAVYGYTF
.	TRBD1	TRBV11-3	TRBJ2-2	TGTGCCAGCAGCTTAGACAGGGGGCAAGGCGGGGAGCTGTTTTTT	CASSLDRGQGGELFF
.	TRBD1	TRBV2	TRBJ1-2	TGTGCCAGCAGTCCGACAGGGGGCGTCATCTATGGCTACACCTTC	CASSPTGGVIYGYTF
.	TRBD1	TRBV6-5	TRBJ1-2	TGTGCCAGCAGGGGACAGGGGGTAGGCTATGGCTACACCTTC	CASRGQGVGYGYTF
.	TRBD1	TRBV27	TRBJ2-7	TGTGCCAGCAGTTCCGACAGGGCCTCCTACGAGCAGTACTTC	CASSSDRASYEQYF
.	TRBD1	TRBV2	TRBJ1-1	TGTGCCAGCAGTGAAACAGGGACAGAGAACACTGAAGCTTTCTTT	CASSETGTENTEAFF
.	.	TRBV7-9	TRBJ2-1	TGTGCCAGCAGCTTAGCTTCTTCTAGCGGGACAGGCAATGAGCAGTTCTTC	CASSLASSSGTGNEQFF
.	TRBD2	TRBV27	TRBJ2-7	TGTGCCAGCAGTCCAAACGGACTAGCGGGAAACGAGCAGTACTTC	CASSPNGLAGNEQYF
.	.	TRBV6-8	TRBJ1-4	TGTGCCCGGTTCCCAGGACAGCCTAAACATGGGGCGGAAAAACTGTTTTTT	CARFPGQPKHGAEKLFF
.	.	TRBV7-9	TRBJ2-2	TGTGCCAGCAGCACTAGCACCGGGGAGCTGTTTTTT	CASSTSTGELFF
.	TRBD1	TRBV18	TRBJ2-7	TGTGCCAGCTCACAGAATACAGGGGCCACCTACGAGCAGTACTTC	CASSQNTGATYEQYF